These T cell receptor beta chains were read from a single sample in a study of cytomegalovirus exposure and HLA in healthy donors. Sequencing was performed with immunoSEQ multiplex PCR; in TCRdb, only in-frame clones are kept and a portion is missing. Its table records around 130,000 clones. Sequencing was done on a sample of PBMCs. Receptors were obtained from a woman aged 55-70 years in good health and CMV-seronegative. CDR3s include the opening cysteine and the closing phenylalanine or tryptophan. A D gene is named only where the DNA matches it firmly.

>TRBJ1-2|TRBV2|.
CASSERGKDGYTF
TGTGCCAGCAGTGAACGGGGGAAGGATGGCTACACCTTC
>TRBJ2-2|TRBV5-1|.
CASTGTRPGELFF
TGCGCCAGCACCGGTACTAGACCCGGGGAGCTGTTTTTT
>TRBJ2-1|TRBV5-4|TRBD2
CASSLAVLAGGPSYNEQFF
TGTGCCAGCAGCTTGGCGGTCCTAGCGGGAGGGCCCTCCTACAATGAGCAGTTCTTC
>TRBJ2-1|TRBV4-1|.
CASSQWFSGSSYNEQFF
TGCGCCAGCAGCCAGTGGTTCAGCGGAAGCTCCTACAATGAGCAGTTCTTC
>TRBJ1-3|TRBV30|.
CAWSTLNSGNTIYF
TGTGCCTGGAGTACACTAAACTCTGGAAACACCATATATTTT
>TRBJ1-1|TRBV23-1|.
CASRLEVANTEAFF
TGCGCCAGCAGACTAGAGGTGGCGAACACTGAAGCTTTCTTT
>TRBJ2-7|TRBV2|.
CASRTGEGYERYF
TGTGCCAGCAGGACAGGTGAGGGCTACGAGCGGTACTTC
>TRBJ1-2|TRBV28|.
CASRRSKDGYTF
TGTGCCAGCAGACGAAGCAAAGATGGCTACACCTTC
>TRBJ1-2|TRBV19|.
CASSILTGATSYGYTF
TGTGCCAGTAGTATATTGACAGGAGCAACTAGCTATGGCTACACCTTC
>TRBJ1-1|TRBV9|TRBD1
CASSVGQGTWGTEAFF
TGTGCCAGCAGCGTTGGACAGGGGACATGGGGCACTGAAGCTTTCTTT
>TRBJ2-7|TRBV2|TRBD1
CATGQGDHEQYF
TGTGCCACCGGACAGGGGGATCACGAGCAGTACTTC
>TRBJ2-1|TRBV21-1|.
CASSKRRGGEENEQFF
TGTGCCAGCAGCAAACGCCGCGGGGGGGAGGAAAATGAGCAGTTCTTC
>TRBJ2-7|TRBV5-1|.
CASSSGDRTGEQYF
TGCGCCAGCAGCTCCGGTGACCGAACGGGGGAGCAGTACTTC
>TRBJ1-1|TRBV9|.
CASSVESPGEAFF
TGTGCCAGCAGCGTAGAGTCCCCGGGGGAAGCTTTCTTT
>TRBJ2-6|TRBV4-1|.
CASSPEHPQLSGANVLTF
TGCGCCAGCAGCCCCGAACACCCACAGCTGTCTGGGGCCAACGTCCTGACTTTC
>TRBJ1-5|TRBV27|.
CASSTTGGANQPQHF
TGTGCCAGCAGTACCACGGGGGGGGCCAATCAGCCCCAGCATTTT
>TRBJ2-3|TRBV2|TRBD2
CASRKAGGGTDTQYF
TGTGCCAGCAGGAAAGCGGGGGGCGGCACAGATACGCAGTATTTT
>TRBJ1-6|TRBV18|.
CASSPVTGNSPLHF
TGTGCCAGCTCACCAGTTACGGGGAATTCACCCCTCCACTTT
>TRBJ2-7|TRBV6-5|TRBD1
CASSSDRGAYEQYF
TGTGCCAGCAGTTCGGACAGGGGGGCCTACGAGCAGTACTTC
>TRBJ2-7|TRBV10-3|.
CAISELGRSYEQYF
TGTGCCATCAGTGAACTCGGTCGCTCCTACGAGCAGTACTTC
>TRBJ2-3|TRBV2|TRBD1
CASSVDRATDTQYF
TGTGCCAGCAGTGTAGACAGGGCCACAGATACGCAGTATTTT
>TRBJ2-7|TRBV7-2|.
CASRTKGVVLYEQYF
TGTGCCAGCAGGACGAAGGGAGTAGTACTCTACGAGCAGTACTTC
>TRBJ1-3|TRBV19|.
CASTRDNSGNTIYF
TGTGCCAGTACCCGGGACAACTCTGGAAACACCATATATTTT
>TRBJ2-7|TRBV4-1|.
CASSQARQAYEQYF
TGCGCCAGCAGCCAAGCCCGACAGGCCTACGAGCAGTACTTC
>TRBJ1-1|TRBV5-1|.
CASSWGGDQGHSEAFF
TGCGCCAGCAGCTGGGGGGGGGACCAGGGTCACTCTGAAGCTTTCTTT
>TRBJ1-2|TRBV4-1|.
CASSQDHFLAGGYTF
TGCGCCAGCAGCCAAGATCACTTCCTCGCGGGAGGCTACACCTTC
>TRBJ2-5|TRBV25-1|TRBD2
CASSDVAGGYQETQYF
TGTGCCAGCAGTGACGTAGCGGGGGGTTACCAAGAGACCCAGTACTTC
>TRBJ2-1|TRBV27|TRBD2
CASSLGRADNEQFF
TGTGCCAGCAGTTTAGGGAGGGCCGACAATGAGCAGTTCTTC
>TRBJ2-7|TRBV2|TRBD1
CASSEWGTGGNEQYF
TGTGCCAGCAGTGAATGGGGGACAGGGGGCAATGAGCAGTACTTC
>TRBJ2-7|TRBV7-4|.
CASNFHYEQYF
TGTGCCAGCAACTTCCACTACGAGCAGTACTTC
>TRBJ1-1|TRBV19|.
CASSIGIGVNTEAFF
TGTGCCAGTAGTATCGGTATAGGGGTTAACACTGAAGCTTTCTTT
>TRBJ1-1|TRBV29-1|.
CSAKSQGSTEAFF
TGCAGCGCCAAATCTCAGGGTAGTACTGAAGCTTTCTTT
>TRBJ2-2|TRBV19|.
CASSKKLQVGELFF
TGTGCCAGTAGCAAGAAACTCCAAGTCGGGGAGCTGTTTTTT
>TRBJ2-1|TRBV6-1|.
CASSRGRSSYNEQFF
TGTGCCAGCAGTCGCGGGCGCAGCTCCTACAATGAGCAGTTCTTC
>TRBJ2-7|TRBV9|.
CASSVAFKEGWSSYEQYF
TGTGCCAGCAGCGTGGCCTTTAAGGAGGGTTGGAGCTCCTACGAGCAGTACTTC
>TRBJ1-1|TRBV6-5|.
CASSYQLNTEAFF
TGTGCCAGCAGCTATCAACTGAACACTGAAGCTTTCTTT
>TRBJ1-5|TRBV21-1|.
CASSDSWDTSNQPQHF
TGTGCCAGCAGCGATTCTTGGGACACCAGCAATCAGCCCCAGCATTTT
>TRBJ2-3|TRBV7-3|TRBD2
CASSLSAGVLDTQYF
TGTGCCAGCAGCTTAAGCGCGGGAGTTTTAGATACGCAGTATTTT
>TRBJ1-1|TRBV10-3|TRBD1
CAITTDRGNTEAFF
TGTGCCATCACCACGGACAGGGGGAACACTGAAGCTTTCTTT
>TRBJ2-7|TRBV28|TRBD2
CASSSLTSGISPNSYEQYF
TGTGCCAGCAGTTCCCTGACTAGCGGGATTTCCCCAAACTCCTACGAGCAGTACTTC
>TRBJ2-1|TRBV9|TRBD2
CASSPRTSGMRNNEQFF
TGTGCCAGCAGCCCCCGGACTAGCGGGATGAGGAACAATGAGCAGTTCTTC
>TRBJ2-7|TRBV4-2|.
CASSQGFLSYEQYF
TGTGCCAGCAGCCAAGGATTTCTGAGCTACGAGCAGTACTTC
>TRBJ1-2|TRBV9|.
CASSTSVGDGYTF
TGTGCCAGCAGCACCTCGGTTGGAGATGGCTACACCTTC
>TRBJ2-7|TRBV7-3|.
CASSFQSGSSYEQYF
TGTGCCAGCAGCTTCCAAAGCGGTAGCTCCTACGAGCAGTACTTC
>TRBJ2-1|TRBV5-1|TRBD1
CASSFTGTGNNEQFF
TGCGCCAGCAGCTTTACCGGGACAGGGAACAATGAGCAGTTCTTC
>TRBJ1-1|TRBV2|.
CASRHAGLNTEAFF
TGTGCCAGCAGGCATGCGGGTTTGAACACTGAAGCTTTCTTT
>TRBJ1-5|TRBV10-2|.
CASGFGNQPQHF
TGCGCCAGCGGTTTCGGGAATCAGCCCCAGCATTTT
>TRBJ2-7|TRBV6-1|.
CASNPGRGQSYEQYF
TGTGCCAGCAATCCGGGCAGGGGCCAATCCTACGAGCAGTACTTC
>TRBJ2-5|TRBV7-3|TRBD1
CASSSTGGGETQYF
TGTGCCAGCAGCTCAACAGGGGGCGGGGAGACCCAGTACTTC
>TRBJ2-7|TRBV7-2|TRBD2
CASSFGSGGSGEF
TGTGCCAGCAGCTTTGGGTCGGGAGGGTCGGGCGAGTTC
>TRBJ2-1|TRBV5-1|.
CASSLEAVPRGEQFF
TGCGCCAGCAGCTTGGAGGCGGTCCCTCGCGGTGAGCAGTTCTTC
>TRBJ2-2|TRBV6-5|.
CASSYWEIGELFF
TGTGCCAGCAGTTACTGGGAGATAGGGGAGCTGTTTTTT
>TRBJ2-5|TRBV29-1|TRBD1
CSGKTGQETQYF
TGCAGCGGAAAGACAGGGCAAGAGACCCAGTACTTC
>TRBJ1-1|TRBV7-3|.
CASRRGNANTEAFF
TGTGCCAGCAGGCGGGGGAACGCGAACACTGAAGCTTTCTTT